A selection of T cell receptor beta chains follows, all from one sample in a study of blood T cell repertoires in COVID-19. Clones were read by immunoSEQ multiplex PCR, and TCRdb kept only the in-frame ones, dropping some. Here the sample spans about 150,000 clones, more than 75% being singletons. The sequenced material came from peripheral blood. The receptors derive from a human donor with acute or convalescent COVID-19. The donor label of this sample is uncertain. Both conserved end residues are part of each CDR3. Each record gives: V gene, D gene, CDR3 protein. A D gene is named only where the DNA matches it firmly.

TRBV5-1	NA	CASSLTGLSNEKLFF
TRBV10-1	NA	CASGFGETQYF
TRBV2	NA	CASSRRTMTSGNTIYF
TRBV10-1	TRBD1	CASSTGTGPDRSLEKLFF
TRBV15	NA	CATSVGTGMNTEAFF
TRBV19	TRBD1	CASAWGQWNQPQHF
TRBV5-3	TRBD1	CARSLEGTGAGTEAFF
TRBV9	NA	CASSEGNRRWTEAFF
TRBV2	TRBD1	CASSEDRGGEKLFF
TRBV7-9	TRBD1	CASSYRDRGFKDEQFF
TRBV2	NA	CASSDTWYRARNQPQHF
TRBV11-2	TRBD1	CASSLGQGEYEQYF
TRBV5-1	TRBD1	CASSATGAGETQYF
TRBV15	NA	CATSRGPGRGYEKLFF
TRBV4-2	NA	CASSPGGGGNQPQHF
TRBV7-6	TRBD2	CASSLLAGSNEQFF
TRBV28	NA	CASTLGGRVYEQFF
TRBV7-2	NA	CASSLAPTALGTEAFF
TRBV14	TRBD1	CASSQAVNRGNGYTF
TRBV6-5	NA	CASSYGLWGTDTQYF
TRBV5-5	NA	CASSLLPGRTEAFF
TRBV5-4	TRBD1	CASSLSDRGYGYTF
TRBV30	NA	CAWSVQFNEKLFF
TRBV5-6	TRBD2	CASSLGSSGGWWETQYF
TRBV10-1	NA	CASSERVVGSVTQYF
TRBV20-1	NA	CSASRDFDNEQFF
TRBV5-1	NA	CASSLSGGNTEAFF
TRBV2	NA	CASKDSYEQYF
TRBV5-1	NA	CASSLAVGNTEAFF
TRBV6-6	TRBD2	CASSTGTSEETQYF
TRBV19	NA	CASNADGLSSGNTIYF
TRBV18	TRBD1	CASSPRGQNNYGYTF
TRBV7-2	NA	CASSLDRVPDTQYF
TRBV7-9	NA	CASSLGGQNYGYTF
TRBV4-1	TRBD1	CASSPTQATGAHSPLHF
TRBV12-5	NA	CASGYPGNTEAFF
TRBV11-3	TRBD1	CASSLGDREVDYGYTF
TRBV25-1	NA	CASSGTMGNQPQHF
TRBV30	NA	CAWSATFAGELFF
TRBV6-2/TRBV6-3	TRBD1	CASSTYRGNTQYF
TRBV2	NA	CASRRGNSPLHF
TRBV7-2	NA	CASSFGDRDQPQHF
TRBV6-5	TRBD2	CASLTSGGTDTQYF
TRBV7-7	TRBD2	CASSRGGQDTGELFF
TRBV19	TRBD1	CASRQGAGYGYTF
TRBV7-2	NA	CASSREGVYSNQPQHF
TRBV7-2	NA	CASSLGDYQTYEQYF
TRBV19	NA	CASSLSRNTEAFF
TRBV2	NA	CASSQVDTQYF
TRBV12-5	TRBD1	CASAGDRGRYGYTF
TRBV28	TRBD1	CASRGQGQNQPQHF
TRBV3-1/TRBV3-2	TRBD1	CASSQPDRGEKLFF
TRBV5-1	NA	CASSLVGHTDTQYF
TRBV5-8	NA	CASSLGQFSYNEQFF